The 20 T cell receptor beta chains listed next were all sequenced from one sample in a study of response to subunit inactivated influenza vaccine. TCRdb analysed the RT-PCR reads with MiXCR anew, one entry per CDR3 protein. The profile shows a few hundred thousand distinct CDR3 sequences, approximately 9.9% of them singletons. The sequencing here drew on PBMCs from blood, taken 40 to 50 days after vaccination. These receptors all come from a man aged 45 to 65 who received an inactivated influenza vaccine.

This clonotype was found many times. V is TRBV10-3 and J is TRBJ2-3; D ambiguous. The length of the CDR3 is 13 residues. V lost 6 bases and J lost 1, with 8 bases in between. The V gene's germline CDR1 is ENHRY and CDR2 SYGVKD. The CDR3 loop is CAIRETRTDTQYF. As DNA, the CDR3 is TGTGCCATCAGGGAGACACGCACAGATACGCAGTATTTT.

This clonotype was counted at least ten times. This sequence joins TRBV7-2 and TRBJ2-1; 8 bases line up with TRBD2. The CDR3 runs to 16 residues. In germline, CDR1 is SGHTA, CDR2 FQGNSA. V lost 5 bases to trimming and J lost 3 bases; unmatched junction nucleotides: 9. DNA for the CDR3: TGTGCCAGCAGCGGACCTCCGGGACTAGACTACAATGAGCAGTTCTTC. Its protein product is CASSGPPGLDYNEQFF.

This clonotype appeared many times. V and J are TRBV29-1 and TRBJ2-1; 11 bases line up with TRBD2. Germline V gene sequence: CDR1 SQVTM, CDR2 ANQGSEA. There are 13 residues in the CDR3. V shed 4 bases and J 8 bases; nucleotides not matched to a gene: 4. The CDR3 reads CSVAGTSGDEQFF. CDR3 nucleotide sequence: TGCAGCGTTGCCGGGACTAGCGGCGATGAGCAGTTCTTC.

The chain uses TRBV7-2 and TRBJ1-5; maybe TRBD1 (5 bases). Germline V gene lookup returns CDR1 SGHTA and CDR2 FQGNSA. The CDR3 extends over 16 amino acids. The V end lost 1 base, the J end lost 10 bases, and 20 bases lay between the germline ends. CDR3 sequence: CASSLEAGQLRGPQHF. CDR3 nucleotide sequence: TGTGCCAGCAGCTTAGAGGCAGGGCAGCTCCGGGGTCCCCAGCATTTT. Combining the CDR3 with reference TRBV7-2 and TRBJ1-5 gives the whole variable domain GAGVSQSPSNKVTEKGKDVELRCDPISGHTALYWYRQSLGQGLEFLIYFQGNSAPDKSGLPSDRFSAERTGGSVSTLTIQRTQQEDSAVYLCASSLEAGQLRGPQHFGDGTRLSIL.

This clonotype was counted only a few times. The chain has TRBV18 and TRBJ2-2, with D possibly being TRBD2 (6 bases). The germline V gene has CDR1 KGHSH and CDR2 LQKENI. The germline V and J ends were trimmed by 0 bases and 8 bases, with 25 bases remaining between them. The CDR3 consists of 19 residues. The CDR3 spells CASSPPLTGGRPAPGELFF. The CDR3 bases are TGTGCCAGCTCACCACCGTTGACCGGGGGTCGGCCAGCGCCAGGGGAGCTGTTTTTT.

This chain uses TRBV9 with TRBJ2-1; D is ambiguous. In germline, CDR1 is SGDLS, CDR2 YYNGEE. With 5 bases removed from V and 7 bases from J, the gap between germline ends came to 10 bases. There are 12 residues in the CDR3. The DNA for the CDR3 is TGTGCCAGCAGTCTACTTGAGAATGAGCAGTTCTTC. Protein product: CASSLLENEQFF.

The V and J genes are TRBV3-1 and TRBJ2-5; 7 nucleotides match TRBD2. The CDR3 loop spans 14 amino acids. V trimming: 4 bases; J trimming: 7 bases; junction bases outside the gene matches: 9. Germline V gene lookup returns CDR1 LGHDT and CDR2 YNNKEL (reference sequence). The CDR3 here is CASSPLAGVGTQYF. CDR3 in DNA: TGTGCCAGCAGCCCCCTGGCGGGGGTAGGGACCCAGTACTTC.

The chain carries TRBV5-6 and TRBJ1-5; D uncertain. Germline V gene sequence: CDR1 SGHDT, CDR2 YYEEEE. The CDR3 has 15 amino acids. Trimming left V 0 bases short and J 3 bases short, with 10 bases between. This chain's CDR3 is CASSLGGTANQPQHF. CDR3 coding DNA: TGTGCCAGCAGCTTGGGGGGAACAGCCAATCAGCCCCAGCATTTT.

The CDR3: CASSPSRGDTGELFF. The CDR3 coding sequence is TGTGCCAGCTCACCGTCTCGCGGGGACACCGGGGAGCTGTTTTTT. This chain connects TRBV18 to TRBJ2-2, with D possibly being TRBD2 (6 bases). V was shortened by 3 bases and J by 3 bases, with 11 bases between the two germline ends. The CDR3 spans 15 residues. The germline CDR1 and CDR2 sequences are KGHSH and LQKENI.

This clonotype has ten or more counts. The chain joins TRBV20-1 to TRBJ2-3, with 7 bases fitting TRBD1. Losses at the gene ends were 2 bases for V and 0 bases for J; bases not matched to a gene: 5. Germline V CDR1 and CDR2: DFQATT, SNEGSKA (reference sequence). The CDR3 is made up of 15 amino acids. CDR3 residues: CSARPGQRSTDTQYF. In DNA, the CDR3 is TGCAGTGCTAGACCGGGACAGAGAAGCACAGATACGCAGTATTTT.

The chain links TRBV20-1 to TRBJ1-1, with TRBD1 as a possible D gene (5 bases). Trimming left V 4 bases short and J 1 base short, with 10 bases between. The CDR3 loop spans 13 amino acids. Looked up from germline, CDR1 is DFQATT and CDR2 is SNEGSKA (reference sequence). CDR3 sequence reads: CSATRGRNTEAFF. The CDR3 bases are TGCAGTGCTACACGGGGCCGGAACACTGAAGCTTTCTTT.

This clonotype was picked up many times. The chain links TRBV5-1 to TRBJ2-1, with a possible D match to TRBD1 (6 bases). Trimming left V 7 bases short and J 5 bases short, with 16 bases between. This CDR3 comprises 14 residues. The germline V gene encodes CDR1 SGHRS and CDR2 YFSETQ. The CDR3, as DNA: TGCGCCAGCGGAGTGTCGACAGGAGACAATGAGCAGTTCTTC. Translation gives CASGVSTGDNEQFF.

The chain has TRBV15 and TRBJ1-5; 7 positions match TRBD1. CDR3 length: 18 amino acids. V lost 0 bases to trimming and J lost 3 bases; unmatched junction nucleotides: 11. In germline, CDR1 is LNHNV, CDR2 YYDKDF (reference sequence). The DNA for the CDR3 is TGTGCCACCAGCAGAGATCATGGGCGCAGGGGGGTCAATCAGCCCCAGCATTTT. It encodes CATSRDHGRRGVNQPQHF.

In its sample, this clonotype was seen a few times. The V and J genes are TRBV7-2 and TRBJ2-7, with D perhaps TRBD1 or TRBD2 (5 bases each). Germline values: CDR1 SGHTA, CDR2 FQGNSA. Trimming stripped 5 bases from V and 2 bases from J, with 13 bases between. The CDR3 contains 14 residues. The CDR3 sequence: CASSMPGAAYEQYF. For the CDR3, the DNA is TGTGCCAGCAGCATGCCCGGGGCCGCCTACGAGCAGTACTTC.

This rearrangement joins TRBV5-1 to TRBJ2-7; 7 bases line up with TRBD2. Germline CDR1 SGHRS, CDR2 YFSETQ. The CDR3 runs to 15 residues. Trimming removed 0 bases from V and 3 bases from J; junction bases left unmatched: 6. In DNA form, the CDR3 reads TGCGCCAGCAGCTTGGATCCAGCGGGATTCTACGAGCAGTACTTC. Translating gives CASSLDPAGFYEQYF.

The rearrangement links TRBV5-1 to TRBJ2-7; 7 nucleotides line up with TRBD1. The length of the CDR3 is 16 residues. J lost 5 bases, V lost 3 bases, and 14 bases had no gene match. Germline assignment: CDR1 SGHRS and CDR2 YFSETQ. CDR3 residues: CASSYAARQGHNEQYF. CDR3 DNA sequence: TGCGCCAGCAGCTATGCTGCGAGACAGGGACACAACGAGCAGTACTTC.

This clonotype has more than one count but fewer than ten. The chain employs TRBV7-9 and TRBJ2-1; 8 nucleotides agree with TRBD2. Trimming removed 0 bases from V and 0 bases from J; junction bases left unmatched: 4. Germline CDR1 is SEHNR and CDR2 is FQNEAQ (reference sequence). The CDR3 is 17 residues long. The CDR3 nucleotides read TGTGCCAGCAGCTTAGCGGGCGGACTAGCCTCCTACAATGAGCAGTTCTTC. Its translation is CASSLAGGLASYNEQFF.

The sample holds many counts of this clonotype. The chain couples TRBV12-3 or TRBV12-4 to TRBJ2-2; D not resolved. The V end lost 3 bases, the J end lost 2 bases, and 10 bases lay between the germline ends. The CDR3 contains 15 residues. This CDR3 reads CASSLGSTNTGELFF. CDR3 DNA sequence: TGTGCCAGCAGTTTGGGTAGCACCAACACCGGGGAGCTGTTTTTT.

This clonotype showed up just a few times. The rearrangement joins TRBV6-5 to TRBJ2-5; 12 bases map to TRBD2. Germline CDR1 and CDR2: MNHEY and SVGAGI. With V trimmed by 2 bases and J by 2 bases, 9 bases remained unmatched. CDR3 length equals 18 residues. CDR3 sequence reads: CASSYRASGRARQETQYF. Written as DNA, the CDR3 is TGTGCCAGCAGTTACCGGGCTAGCGGGAGGGCCCGGCAAGAGACCCAGTACTTC.

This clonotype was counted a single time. The CDR3 loop reads CASGYSDTQYF. CDR3 nucleotides: TGTGCCAGCGGATACAGTGATACGCAGTATTTT. The chain combines TRBV6-2 or TRBV6-3 with TRBJ2-3; unclear D gene. CDR3 length: 11 residues. Trimming left V 8 bases short and J 6 bases short, with 9 bases between. Germline values: CDR1 MNHEY, CDR2 SVGEGT.